This T cell receptor beta chain is from a study of cytomegalovirus exposure and HLA in healthy donors. Donors counted as nominally healthy when sampled, yet unrecorded immune exposures were likely. Germline V gives CDR1 MNHNY, CDR2 SVGAGI (reference sequence). Trimming took off 5 bases at V and 1 base at J, with 17 bases between the two ends. CDR3 length: 16 amino acids. PCR amplification relied on 60 Vbeta primers (plus 13 Jbeta primers). This table comes from immunoSEQ multiplex PCR, and its TCRdb copy is limited to in-frame clones, with some not included. Its listing shows roughly 73,000 clones. This sequence was found in a man aged 45-65 years in good health and CMV-seropositive. The chain links TRBV6-6 to TRBJ1-1, with D unresolved. Sequencing input: PBMCs. In DNA, the CDR3 is TGTGCCAGCAGTCGAACCCCCGGGGAGAGGAACACTGAAGCTTTCTTT. It translates to CASSRTPGERNTEAFF.